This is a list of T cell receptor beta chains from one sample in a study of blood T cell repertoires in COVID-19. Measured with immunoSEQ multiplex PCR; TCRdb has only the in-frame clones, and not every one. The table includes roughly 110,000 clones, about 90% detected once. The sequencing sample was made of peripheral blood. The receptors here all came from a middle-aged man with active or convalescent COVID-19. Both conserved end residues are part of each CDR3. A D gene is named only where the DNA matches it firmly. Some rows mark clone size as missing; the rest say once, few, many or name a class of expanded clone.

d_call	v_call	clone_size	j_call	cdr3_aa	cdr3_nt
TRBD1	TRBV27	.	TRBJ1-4	CASSVPGGKLFF	TGTGCCAGCAGTGTACCAGGGGGAAAACTGTTTTTT
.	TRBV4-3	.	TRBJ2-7	CASSQSQGSHEQYF	TGCGCCAGCAGCCAAAGTCAGGGGTCCCACGAGCAGTACTTC
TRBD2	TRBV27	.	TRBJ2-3	CASNKAGGPDTQYF	TGTGCCAGCAACAAAGCGGGAGGCCCAGATACGCAGTATTTT
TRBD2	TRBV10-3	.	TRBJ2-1	CAISDNRDYGSEQFF	TGTGCCATCAGTGACAACCGGGACTACGGCAGTGAGCAGTTCTTC
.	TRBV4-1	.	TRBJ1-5	CASSQEESNQPQHF	TGCGCCAGCAGCCAAGAGGAGAGCAATCAGCCCCAGCATTTT
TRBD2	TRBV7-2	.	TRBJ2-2	CASTQLAGDRTGELFF	TGTGCCAGCACCCAACTAGCGGGAGACCGCACCGGGGAGCTGTTTTTT
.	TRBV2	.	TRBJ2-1	CASSEGLASYNEQFF	TGTGCCAGCAGTGAAGGCCTAGCATCCTACAATGAGCAGTTCTTC
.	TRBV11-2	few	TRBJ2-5	CASSLSPGLETQYF	TGTGCCAGCAGCTTATCTCCCGGTCTGGAGACCCAGTACTTC
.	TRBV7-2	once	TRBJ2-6	CASSLVPVLLGANVLTF	TGTGCCAGCAGCTTAGTACCGGTATTGCTCGGGGCCAACGTCCTGACTTTC
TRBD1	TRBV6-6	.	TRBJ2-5	CASSKTGGGETQYF	TGTGCCAGCAGCAAGACAGGGGGCGGAGAGACCCAGTACTTC
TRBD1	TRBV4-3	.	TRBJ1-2	CASKRDRGDYGYTF	TGCGCCAGCAAAAGGGACAGGGGAGACTATGGCTACACCTTC
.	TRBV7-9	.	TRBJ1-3	CASSKDNYSGNTIYF	TGTGCCAGCAGTAAGGACAACTACTCTGGAAACACCATATATTTT
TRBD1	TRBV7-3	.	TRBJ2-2	CASSRKFFSGTAANTGELFF	TGTGCCAGCAGCCGGAAATTCTTCTCCGGGACAGCGGCGAACACCGGGGAGCTGTTTTTT
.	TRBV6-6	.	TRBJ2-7	CASSLVRDHEQYF	TGTGCCAGCAGTTTGGTCAGGGATCACGAGCAGTACTTC
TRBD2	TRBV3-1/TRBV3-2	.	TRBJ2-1	CASSQGGLAGRGEQFF	TGTGCCAGCAGCCAAGGGGGACTAGCGGGAAGAGGAGAGCAGTTCTTC
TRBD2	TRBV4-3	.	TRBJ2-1	CASSQDPGTSYNEQFF	TGCGCCAGCAGCCAAGACCCCGGGACTAGCTACAATGAGCAGTTCTTC
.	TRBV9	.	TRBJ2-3	CASSVGLSSNRDTQYF	TGTGCCAGCAGCGTTGGACTGTCCTCCAACCGGGATACGCAGTATTTT
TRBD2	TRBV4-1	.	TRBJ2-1	CASSQEASGRVDEQFF	TGCGCCAGCAGCCAAGAGGCTAGCGGGAGAGTAGATGAGCAGTTCTTC
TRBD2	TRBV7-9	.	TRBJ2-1	CASSPSSGRGDEQFF	TGTGCCAGCAGCCCATCTAGCGGGAGGGGGGATGAGCAGTTCTTC
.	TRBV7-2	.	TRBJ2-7	CASSPPSDYEQYF	TGTGCCAGCAGCCCACCTAGCGACTACGAGCAGTACTTC
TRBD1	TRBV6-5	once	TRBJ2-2	CASWTGRNTGELFF	TGTGCCAGTTGGACAGGGAGGAACACCGGGGAGCTGTTTTTT
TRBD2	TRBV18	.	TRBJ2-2	CASSPPKNEREVTGELFF	TGTGCCAGCTCACCACCGAAGAACGAGCGGGAGGTCACCGGGGAGCTGTTTTTT
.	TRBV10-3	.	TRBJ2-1	CAISASGRVYNEQFF	TGTGCCATCAGTGCCAGCGGGCGTGTTTACAATGAGCAGTTCTTC
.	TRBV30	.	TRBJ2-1	CAWNKAYNEQFF	TGTGCCTGGAACAAAGCCTACAATGAGCAGTTCTTC
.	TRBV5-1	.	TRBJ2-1	CASSFESLREQFF	TGCGCCAGCAGCTTCGAGTCCTTACGGGAGCAGTTCTTC
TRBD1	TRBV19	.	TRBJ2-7	CASSTQGAPSEQYF	TGTGCCAGTAGTACACAGGGGGCGCCCAGTGAGCAGTACTTC
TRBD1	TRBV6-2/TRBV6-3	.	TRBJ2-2	CASSRPGQGRGELFF	TGTGCCAGCAGTCGCCCGGGACAGGGAAGGGGGGAGCTGTTTTTT
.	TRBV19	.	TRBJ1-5	CASTRQYALNQPQHF	TGTGCCAGTACTCGTCAGTATGCCCTTAATCAGCCCCAGCATTTT
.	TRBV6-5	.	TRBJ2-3	CASTGRVGPDTQYF	TGTGCCAGCACGGGCAGGGTGGGCCCAGATACGCAGTATTTT